This TCR beta chain derives from a study of vaccination and CD4 T cells after COVID-19. This CDR3 has 15 amino acids. Germline V gene sequence: CDR1 SGHNT, CDR2 YENEEA. The V gene lost 2 bases and the J gene lost 6 bases, with 14 bases spanning the gap. A word on this clonotype: Its antigen is currently unknown.

Treatment noted: approximately 10-day PBMC culture with coronavirus spike peptide pools or control peptides (ViraFEST assay). Half of the medium was exchanged for fresh IL-2 medium, first on day 3 and then on day 7. Scientists separated out CD4+ T cells through negative selection following 10 days in culture. The study sequenced cultured CD4+ T cell DNA using the Oncomine TCR Beta short-read assay. From the PCR reads, TCRdb called clonotypes with MiXCR, one entry per CDR3 protein. Here the sample spans about 20,000 distinct CDR3 sequences, 45% to 60% being singletons. The chain links TRBV11-3 to TRBJ2-1; D possibly corresponds to TRBD2 (6 bases). This receptor was identified in a human donor who had recovered from COVID-19. What was sequenced was CD4+ T cells from blood, cultured in vitro. The CDR3 protein is CASSLHPMGGNEQFF. The CDR3 bases are TGTGCCAGCAGCTTACACCCCATGGGGGGCAATGAGCAGTTCTTC.